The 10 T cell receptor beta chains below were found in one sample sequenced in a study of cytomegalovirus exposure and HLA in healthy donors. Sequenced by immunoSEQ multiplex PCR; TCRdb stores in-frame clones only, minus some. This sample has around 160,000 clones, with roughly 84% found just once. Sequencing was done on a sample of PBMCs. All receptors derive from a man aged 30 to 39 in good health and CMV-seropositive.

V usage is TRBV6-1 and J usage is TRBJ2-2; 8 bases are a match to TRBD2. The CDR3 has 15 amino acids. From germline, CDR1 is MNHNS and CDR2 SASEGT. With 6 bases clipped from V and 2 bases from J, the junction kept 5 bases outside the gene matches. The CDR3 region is CASSPREVNTGELFF. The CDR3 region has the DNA TGTGCCAGCAGCCCGCGGGAGGTCAACACCGGGGAGCTGTTTTTT.

The CDR3 nucleotides are TGTGCCAGCAAACAGGAGCAAGTCTCCTACGAGCAGTACTTC. As protein: CASKQEQVSYEQYF. The V call is TRBV2, the J call TRBJ2-7, with D possibly being TRBD1 (5 bases). Per the germline V gene, CDR1 is SNHLY and CDR2 is FYNNEI. This CDR3 has 14 residues. V dropped 7 bases and J dropped 0 bases, with 13 bases sitting between them.

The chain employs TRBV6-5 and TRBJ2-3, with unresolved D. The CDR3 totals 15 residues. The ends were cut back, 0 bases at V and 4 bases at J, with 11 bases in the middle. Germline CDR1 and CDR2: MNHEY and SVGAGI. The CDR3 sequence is CASSYSGQAADTQYF. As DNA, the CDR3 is TGTGCCAGCAGTTACTCTGGGCAGGCCGCAGATACGCAGTATTTT.

Written as DNA, the CDR3 is TGTGCCAGCAGCATGAACGGACAGGCCTCCTACGAGCAGTACTTC. It yields the protein CASSMNGQASYEQYF. The chain recombines TRBV7-9 with TRBJ2-7; 7 bases are a match to TRBD1. Germline CDR1 is SEHNR and CDR2 is FQNEAQ (reference sequence). V gave up 5 bases and J gave up 0 bases; unmatched junction bases: 7. CDR3 length: 15 amino acids.

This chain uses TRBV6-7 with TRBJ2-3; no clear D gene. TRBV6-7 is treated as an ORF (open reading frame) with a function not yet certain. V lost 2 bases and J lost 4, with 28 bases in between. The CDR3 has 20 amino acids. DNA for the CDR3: TGTGCCAGCAGTTACAACCGTCTTGCCCACGAACTCACCCTTGCAGATACGCAGTATTTT. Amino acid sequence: CASSYNRLAHELTLADTQYF.

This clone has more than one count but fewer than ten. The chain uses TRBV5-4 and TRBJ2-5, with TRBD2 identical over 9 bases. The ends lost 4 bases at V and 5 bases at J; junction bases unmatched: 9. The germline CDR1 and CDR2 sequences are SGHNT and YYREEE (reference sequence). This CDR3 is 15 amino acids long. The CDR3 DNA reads TGTGCCAGCAGCCCCTGGGGTAGCGGGGGCGAGACCCAGTACTTC. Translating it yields CASSPWGSGGETQYF. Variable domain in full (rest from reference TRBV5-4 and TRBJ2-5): ETGVTQSPTHLIKTRGQQVTLRCSSQSGHNTVSWYQQALGQGPQFIFQYYREEENGRGNFPPRFSGLQFPNYSSELNVNALELDDSALYLCASSPWGSGGETQYFGPGTRLLVL.

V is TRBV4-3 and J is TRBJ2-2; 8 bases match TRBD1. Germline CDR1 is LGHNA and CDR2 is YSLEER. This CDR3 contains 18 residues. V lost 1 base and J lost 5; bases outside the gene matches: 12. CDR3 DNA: TGCGCCAGCAGCCAAGTAGTAGTGGACAGGGTGTGGACCGGGGAGCTGTTTTTT. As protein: CASSQVVVDRVWTGELFF.

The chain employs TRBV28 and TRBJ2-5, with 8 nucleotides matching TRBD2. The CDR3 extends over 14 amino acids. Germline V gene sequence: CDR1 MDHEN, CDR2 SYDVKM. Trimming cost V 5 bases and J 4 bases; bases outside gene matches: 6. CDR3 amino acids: CASSPLAVRETQYF. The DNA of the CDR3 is TGTGCCAGCAGTCCACTAGCGGTCAGAGAGACCCAGTACTTC.

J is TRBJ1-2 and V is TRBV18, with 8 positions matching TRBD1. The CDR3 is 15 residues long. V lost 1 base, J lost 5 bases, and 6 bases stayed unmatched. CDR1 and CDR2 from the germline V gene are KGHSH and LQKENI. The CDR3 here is CASSPRGQDGYGYTF. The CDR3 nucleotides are TGTGCCAGCTCACCACGGGGACAGGACGGGTATGGCTACACCTTC.

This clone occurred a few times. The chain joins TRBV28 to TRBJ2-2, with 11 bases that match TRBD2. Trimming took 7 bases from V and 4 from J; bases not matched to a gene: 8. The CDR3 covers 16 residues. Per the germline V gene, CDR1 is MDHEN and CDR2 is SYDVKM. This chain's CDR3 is CASTHTSGGITGELFF. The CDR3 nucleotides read TGTGCCAGCACCCATACTAGCGGGGGAATCACCGGGGAGCTGTTTTTT.